This record concerns one T cell receptor (beta chain) sequence. The antigen it recognizes is unknown. The input lacks base qualities; no much larger clone sits a single base away. Preparation of the library involved bulk RNA-seq. Sequencing instrument: Illumina HiSeq 2500. The authors processed their data as follows. For the separate targeted TCR-seq dataset, MiXCR version 2.1.5 with default parameters extracted and quantified CDR3 sequences from raw reads. In the separate targeted TCR-seq dataset, TCR-beta clones were defined by the combination of V gene, J gene and CDR3 sequence. In the separate targeted TCR-seq dataset, clones with fewer than three counts were first removed, after which only the 90% most strongly expressed clones per sample were kept. The separate targeted TCR-seq dataset calculated Treg-Tconv overlap for each tissue as the number of shared clones divided by the total number of Treg clones, multiplied by 100. The public reads were quality trimmed at Q25 with fastp and then assembled into clones with MiXCR by TCRdb, keeping productive beta chains. Under each unique CDR3 protein, matching rows form one entry showing the most common genes and DNA. The V and J calls follow TCRdb's processing rather than the paper's. This sample comprises 3,400 or so distinct CDR3 sequences, around 78% of them detected only once. The ten biggest clones cover more than 1.5% of the sample.

This sample is part of a study of draining lymph node invasion in breast cancer (dated by TCRdb to 2019 to 2021). Turning to the overall study: Histology and cytokeratin immunohistochemistry were used to diagnose nodal metastasis, and EpCAM/CD45 flow cytometry was used to confirm the diagnosis. In a separate targeted assay, bulk TCR-beta CDR3 sequencing compared sorted memory regulatory T cells and memory conventional CD4 T cells across breast cancer tissues. Each patient contributed matched non-invaded and tumor-invaded tumor-draining lymph nodes plus the primary tumor, profiled for both Treg and Tconv subsets. Lymph nodes from about five patients were covered by the separate targeted TCR sequencing, and for three of those patients the primary tumors were sequenced as well.

Study-wide conclusions, independent of this receptor: Per tissue, roughly 12-22% of Treg TCRs were found to be shared with Tconvs, and this sharing was interpreted as suggesting peripheral Treg induction. Tracking the tumor top-100 clones was possible in just a couple of patients. Some clones from the top 100 tumor clones were found in both invaded and non-invaded nodes, which suggests recirculation between the tumor and the draining nodes. In the targeted TCR-seq data, Tregs appeared to be more clonally expanded than Tconvs in all tissues, and lower diversity was found for both subsets in tumor than in lymph nodes. Shared TCRs between Treg and Tconv subsets were considered suggestive but not proof of common clonal origin. The data could not resolve whether Treg conversion took place in a given organ or whether converted Tregs recirculated between nodes and tumor.

The trim is 5 bases for V and 7 bases for J, with a gap of 15 bases between the germline ends. Including the terminal cysteine and phenylalanine, the CDR3 comprises 13 residues. Only the CDR3 part of the read is kept: 39 bases, read in frame from the first base. As encoded in the germline V gene (reference sequence), CDR1 is DFQATT while CDR2 is SNEGSKA. Memory conventional CD4 T cells were sorted as CD4+ CD45RA- CD25- cells. Each tumor-draining lymph node was classified as non-invaded if metastatic tumor cells were absent and as invaded if metastatic tumor cells were present. Before staining and sorting, a Miltenyi Pan T Cell isolation kit was used to pre-enrich the T cells. Primary tumors were characterized by immunohistochemistry for estrogen receptor, progesterone receptor, HER2 and Ki-67. Within a few hours after surgery, the fresh surgical tissue was processed by cutting it into small fragments. The tissue fragments were enzymatically digested with Liberase TL plus DNase for approximately 20 minutes and then passed through a 40-micrometer strainer. After DAPI live/dead staining, sorting was performed on a BD FACS Aria II with roughly 96-99% purity. Sorted cells were lysed in TCL buffer, and RNA was purified using a Norgen Single Cell RNA purification kit that included DNase treatment.

The sequence joins TRBV20-1 to TRBJ1-5; perhaps TRBD1 is the D gene, with 6 bases matching. The clonotype originates from a female donor with luminal breast cancer. The specimen was sorted memory CD4+ effector T cells from a lymph node. This specimen's cell subset or site label, interpreted: CD45RA-negative sorted CD4+ T cells (memory Tconv or effector/memory Treg). The sequence in DNA is TGCAGTGCTCGCACAGGGATGCAGCAGCCCCAGCATTTT. Its translation reads: CSARTGMQQPQHF.